Reported below is one T cell receptor beta chain. Its antigen is not identified. Trimming shortened V by 5 bases and J by 3 bases, and 11 bases separated the two germline ends. The CDR3 sequence is 14 residues long. Germline values: CDR1 MDHEN, CDR2 SYDVKM. TCRdb keeps only in-frame clones here, not all; method: immunoSEQ multiplex PCR. The sample shows 200,000 to 300,000 clones, around nine tenths of them seen only once. Documented treatment: around 19 received Ad26.COV2.S at low or high dose, single or two shots; five or six received placebo; per-sample allocation not given. Material that was analyzed had been drawn on day 63 after the first vaccine or placebo injection. Vaccine was an Ad26 vector expressing Wuhan-strain SARS-CoV-2 spike. The data originate from a study of Ad26.COV2.S vaccination and SARS-CoV-2 variants. Study details: This donor came from the COV1001 trial of Ad26.COV2.S. Study-level results: In vaccinated individuals, spike-specific CD8+ and CD4+ T cell responses reportedly displayed substantial breadth. Breadth of non-spike TCRs did not differ between vaccinees and placebo recipients.

The chain uses TRBV28 and TRBJ1-5, with D uncertain. The sequences come from peripheral blood, collected in a trial of Ad26.COV2.S vaccine versus placebo. This clonotype was sampled from a person between 18 and 65 years old who received the Ad26.COV2.S COVID-19 vaccine or a placebo. The CDR3 nucleotides are TGTGCCAGCAGTCCGAGACACTCCAATCAGCCCCAGCATTTT. Residues: CASSPRHSNQPQHF.